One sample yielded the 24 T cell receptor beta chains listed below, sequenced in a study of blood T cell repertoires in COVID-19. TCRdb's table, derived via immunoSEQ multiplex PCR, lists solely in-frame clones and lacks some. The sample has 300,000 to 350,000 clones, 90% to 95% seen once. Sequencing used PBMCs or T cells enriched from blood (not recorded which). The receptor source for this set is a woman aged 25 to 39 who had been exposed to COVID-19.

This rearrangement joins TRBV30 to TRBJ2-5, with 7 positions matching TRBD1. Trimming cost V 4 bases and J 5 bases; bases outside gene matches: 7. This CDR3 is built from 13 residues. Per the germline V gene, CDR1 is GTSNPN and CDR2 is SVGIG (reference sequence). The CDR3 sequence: CAWTPDRAETQYF. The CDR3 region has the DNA TGTGCCTGGACCCCCGACAGGGCGGAGACCCAGTACTTC. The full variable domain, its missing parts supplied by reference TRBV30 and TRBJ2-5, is SQTIHQWPATLVQPVGSPLSLECTVEGTSNPNLYWYRQAAGRGLQLLFYSVGIGQISSEVPQNLSASRPQDRQFILSSKKLLLSDSGFYLCAWTPDRAETQYFGPGTRLLVL.

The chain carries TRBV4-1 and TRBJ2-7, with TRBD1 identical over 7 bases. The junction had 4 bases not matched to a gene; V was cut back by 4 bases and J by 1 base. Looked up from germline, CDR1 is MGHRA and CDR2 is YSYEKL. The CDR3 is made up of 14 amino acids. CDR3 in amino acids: CASSLPGGSYEQYF. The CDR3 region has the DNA TGCGCCAGCAGCCTGCCAGGGGGTTCCTACGAGCAGTACTTC.

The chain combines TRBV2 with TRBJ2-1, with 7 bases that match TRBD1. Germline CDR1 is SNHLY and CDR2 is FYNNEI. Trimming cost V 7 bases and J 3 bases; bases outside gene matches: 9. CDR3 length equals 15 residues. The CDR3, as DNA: TGTGCCAGCAACGACAGACAGGGTATCTACAATGAGCAGTTCTTC. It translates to CASNDRQGIYNEQFF.

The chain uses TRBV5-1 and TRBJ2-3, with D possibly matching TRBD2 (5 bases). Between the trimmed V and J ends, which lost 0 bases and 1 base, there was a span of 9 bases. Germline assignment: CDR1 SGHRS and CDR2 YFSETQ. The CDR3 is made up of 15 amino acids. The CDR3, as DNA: TGCGCCAGCAGCTTGGGAGGTAGCGGCACAGATACGCAGTATTTT. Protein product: CASSLGGSGTDTQYF.

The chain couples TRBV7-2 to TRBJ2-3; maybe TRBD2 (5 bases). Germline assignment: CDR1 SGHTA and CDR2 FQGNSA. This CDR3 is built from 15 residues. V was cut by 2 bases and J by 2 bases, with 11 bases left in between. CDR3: CASSLQRLPTDTQYF. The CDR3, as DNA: TGTGCCAGCAGCTTACAGCGGTTACCCACAGATACGCAGTATTTT. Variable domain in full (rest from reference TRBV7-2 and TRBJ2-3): GAGVSQSPSNKVTEKGKDVELRCDPISGHTALYWYRQSLGQGLEFLIYFQGNSAPDKSGLPSDRFSAERTGGSVSTLTIQRTQQEDSAVYLCASSLQRLPTDTQYFGPGTRLTVL.

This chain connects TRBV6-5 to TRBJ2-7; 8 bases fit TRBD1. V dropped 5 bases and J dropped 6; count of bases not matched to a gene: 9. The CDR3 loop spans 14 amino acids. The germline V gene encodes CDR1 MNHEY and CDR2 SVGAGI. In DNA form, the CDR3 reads TGTGCCAGCAGTATCCAGGACAGGGCGGGCGAGCAGTACTTC. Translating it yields CASSIQDRAGEQYF.

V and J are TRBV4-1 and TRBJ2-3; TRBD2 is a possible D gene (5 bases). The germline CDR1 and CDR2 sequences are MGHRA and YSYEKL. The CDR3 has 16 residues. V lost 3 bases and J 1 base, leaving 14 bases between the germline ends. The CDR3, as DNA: TGCGCCAGCAGCCACCTCGGGGTAGGACGCACAGATACGCAGTATTTT. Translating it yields CASSHLGVGRTDTQYF.

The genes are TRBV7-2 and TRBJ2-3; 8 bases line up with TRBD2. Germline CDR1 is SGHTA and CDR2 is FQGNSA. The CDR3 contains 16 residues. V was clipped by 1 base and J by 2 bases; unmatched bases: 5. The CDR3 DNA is TGTGCCAGCAGCTTAGGGCTAGCGGGCTTCACAGATACGCAGTATTTT. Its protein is CASSLGLAGFTDTQYF.

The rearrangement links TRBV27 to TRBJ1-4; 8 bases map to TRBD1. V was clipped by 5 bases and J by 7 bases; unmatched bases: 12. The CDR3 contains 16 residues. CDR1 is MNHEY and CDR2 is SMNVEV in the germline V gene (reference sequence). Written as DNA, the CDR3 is TGTGCCAGCAGTCCAAACGGCAGGGGGCGCGGTGAAAAACTGTTTTTT. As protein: CASSPNGRGRGEKLFF.

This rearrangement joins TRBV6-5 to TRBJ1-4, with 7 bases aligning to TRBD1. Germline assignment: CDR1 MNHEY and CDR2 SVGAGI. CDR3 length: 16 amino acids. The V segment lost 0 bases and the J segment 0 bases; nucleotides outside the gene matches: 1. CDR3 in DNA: TGTGCCAGCAGTTACTCAGGACAGGCAACTAATGAAAAACTGTTTTTT. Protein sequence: CASSYSGQATNEKLFF.

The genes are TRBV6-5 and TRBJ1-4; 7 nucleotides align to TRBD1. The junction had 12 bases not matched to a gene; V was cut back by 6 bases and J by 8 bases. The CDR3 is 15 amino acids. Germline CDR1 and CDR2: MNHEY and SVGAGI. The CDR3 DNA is TGTGCCAGCAGGAACAGGGGCCCGGCACGAGAAAAACTGTTTTTT. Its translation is CASRNRGPAREKLFF.

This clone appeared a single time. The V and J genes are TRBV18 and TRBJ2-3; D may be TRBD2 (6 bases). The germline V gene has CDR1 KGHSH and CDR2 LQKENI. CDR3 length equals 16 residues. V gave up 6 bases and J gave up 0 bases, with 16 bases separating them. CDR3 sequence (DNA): TGTGCCAGCTCGCGGAATAGCGGCACTAGCACAGATACGCAGTATTTT. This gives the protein CASSRNSGTSTDTQYF.

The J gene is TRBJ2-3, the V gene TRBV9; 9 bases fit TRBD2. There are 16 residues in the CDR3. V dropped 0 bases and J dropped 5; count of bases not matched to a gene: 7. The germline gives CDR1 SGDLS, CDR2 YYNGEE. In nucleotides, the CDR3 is TGTGCCAGCAGCGTAGCCCAGGCGGGGGGGCAAGATACGCAGTATTTT. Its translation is CASSVAQAGGQDTQYF.

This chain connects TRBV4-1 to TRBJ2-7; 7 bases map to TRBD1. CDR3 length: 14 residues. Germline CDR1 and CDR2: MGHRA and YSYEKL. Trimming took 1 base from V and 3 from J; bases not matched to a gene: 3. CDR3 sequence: CASSQAGTVYEQYF. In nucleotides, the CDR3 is TGCGCCAGCAGCCAAGCCGGGACAGTCTACGAGCAGTACTTC.

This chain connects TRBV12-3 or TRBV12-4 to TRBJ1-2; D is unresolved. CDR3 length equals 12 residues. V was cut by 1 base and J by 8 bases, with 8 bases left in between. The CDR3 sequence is CASSLGGRGYTF. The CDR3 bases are TGTGCCAGCAGTTTAGGTGGCAGAGGCTACACCTTC.

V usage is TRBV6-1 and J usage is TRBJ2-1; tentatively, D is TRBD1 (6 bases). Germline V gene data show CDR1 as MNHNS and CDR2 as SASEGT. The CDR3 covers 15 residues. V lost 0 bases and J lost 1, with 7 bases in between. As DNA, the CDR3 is TGTGCCAGCAGTGAAGCGCAGGGGTCCTACAATGAGCAGTTCTTC. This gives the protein CASSEAQGSYNEQFF.

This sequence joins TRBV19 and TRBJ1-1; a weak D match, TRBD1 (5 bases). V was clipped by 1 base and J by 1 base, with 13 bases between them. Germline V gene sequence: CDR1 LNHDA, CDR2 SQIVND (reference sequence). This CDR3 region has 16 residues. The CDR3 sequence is CASSIAQGLGNTEAFF. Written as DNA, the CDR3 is TGTGCCAGTAGTATAGCGCAGGGATTAGGGAACACTGAAGCTTTCTTT. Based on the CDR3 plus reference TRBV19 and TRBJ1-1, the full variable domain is DGGITQSPKYLFRKEGQNVTLSCEQNLNHDAMYWYRQDPGQGLRLIYYSQIVNDFQKGDIAEGYSVSREKKESFPLTVTSAQKNPTAFYLCASSIAQGLGNTEAFFGQGTRLTVV.

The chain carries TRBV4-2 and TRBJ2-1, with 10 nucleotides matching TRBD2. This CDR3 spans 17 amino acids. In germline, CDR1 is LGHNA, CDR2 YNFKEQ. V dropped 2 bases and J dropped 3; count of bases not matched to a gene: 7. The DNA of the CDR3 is TGTGCCAGCAGCCAAAGTTTAGCGGGGGGATACTACAATGAGCAGTTCTTC. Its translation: CASSQSLAGGYYNEQFF.

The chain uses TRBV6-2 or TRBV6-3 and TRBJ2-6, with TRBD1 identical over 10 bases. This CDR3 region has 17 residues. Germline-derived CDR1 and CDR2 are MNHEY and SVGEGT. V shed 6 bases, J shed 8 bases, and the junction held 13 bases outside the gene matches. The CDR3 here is CASSPGQGGGRSNVLTF. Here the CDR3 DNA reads TGTGCCAGCAGCCCTGGACAGGGGGGAGGCCGATCCAACGTCCTGACTTTC.

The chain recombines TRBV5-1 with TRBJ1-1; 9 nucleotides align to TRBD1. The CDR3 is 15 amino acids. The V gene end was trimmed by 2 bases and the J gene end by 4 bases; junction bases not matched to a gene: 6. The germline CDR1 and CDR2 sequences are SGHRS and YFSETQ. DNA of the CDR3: TGCGCCAGCAGCTTACCGGGACAGGGTTTCACTGAAGCTTTCTTT. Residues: CASSLPGQGFTEAFF.

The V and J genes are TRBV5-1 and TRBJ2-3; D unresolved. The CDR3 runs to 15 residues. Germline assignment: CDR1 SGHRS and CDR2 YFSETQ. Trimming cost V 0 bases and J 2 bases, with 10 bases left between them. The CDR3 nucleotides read TGCGCCAGCAGCTTGGGGTCCAGTAACACAGATACGCAGTATTTT. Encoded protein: CASSLGSSNTDTQYF.

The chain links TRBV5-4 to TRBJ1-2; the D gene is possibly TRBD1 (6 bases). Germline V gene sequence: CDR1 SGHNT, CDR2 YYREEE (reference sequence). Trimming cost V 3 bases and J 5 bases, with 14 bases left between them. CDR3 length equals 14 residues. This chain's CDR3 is CASSYSAQGYGYTF. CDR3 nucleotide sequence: TGTGCCAGCAGCTACTCCGCTCAGGGGTATGGCTACACCTTC.

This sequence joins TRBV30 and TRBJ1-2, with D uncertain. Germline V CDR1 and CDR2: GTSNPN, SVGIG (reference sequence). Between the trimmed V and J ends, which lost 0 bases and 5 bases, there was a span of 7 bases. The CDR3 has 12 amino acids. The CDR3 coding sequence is TGTGCCTGGAGTGTACCCGGGTATGGCTACACCTTC. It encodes CAWSVPGYGYTF.

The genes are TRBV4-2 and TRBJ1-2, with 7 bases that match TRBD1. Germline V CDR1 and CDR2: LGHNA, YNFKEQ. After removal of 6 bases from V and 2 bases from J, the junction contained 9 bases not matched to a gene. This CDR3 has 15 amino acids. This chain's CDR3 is CASRGGGGFNYGYTF. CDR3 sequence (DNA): TGTGCCAGCAGAGGGGGCGGGGGGTTCAACTATGGCTACACCTTC.